This T cell receptor (beta chain) was identified during a study of cytomegalovirus exposure and HLA in healthy donors. About the study: The roughly 700 first-cohort repertoires shared a platform with the 130 or so validation repertoires, as reported in a later analysis. General study points: Cytomegalovirus status was reportedly diagnosed by the classifier with high sensitivity and specificity. Some TCR beta chains (about 170 of them) were listed as cytomegalovirus-associated.

The donors were part of the validation cohort of 100 to 150 subjects. That cohort was separate from the first cohort, which comprised about 670 subjects. Only in-frame clones appear in the TCRdb table, and some are missing; sequencing was by immunoSEQ multiplex PCR. Among some 84,000 clones listed, more than 75% were seen once. To note about this clone: Its specificity is unknown.

The sample taken for sequencing was PBMCs. This clonotype was sampled from a man aged 25-40 years in good health and CMV-seronegative.

The CDR3, as DNA: TGTGCCAGTAGTATATCCCGGACAGGGAGGTATGGCTACACCTTC. Translation gives CASSISRTGRYGYTF. The chain combines TRBV19 with TRBJ1-2, with 8 bases fitting TRBD1. Germline loops: CDR1 LNHDA, CDR2 SQIVND (reference sequence). CDR3 length: 15 amino acids. The V segment lost 2 bases and the J segment 5 bases; nucleotides outside the gene matches: 7.